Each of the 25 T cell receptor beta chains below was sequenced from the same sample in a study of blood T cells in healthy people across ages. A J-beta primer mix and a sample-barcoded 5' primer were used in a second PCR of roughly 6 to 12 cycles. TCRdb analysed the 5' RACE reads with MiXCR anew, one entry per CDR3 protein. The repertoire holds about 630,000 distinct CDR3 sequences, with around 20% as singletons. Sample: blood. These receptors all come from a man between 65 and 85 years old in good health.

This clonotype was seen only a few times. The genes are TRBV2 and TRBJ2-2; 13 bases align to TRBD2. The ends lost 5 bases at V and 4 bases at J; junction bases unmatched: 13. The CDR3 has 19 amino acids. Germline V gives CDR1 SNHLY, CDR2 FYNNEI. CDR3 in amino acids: CASSRERTSGSGSTGELFF. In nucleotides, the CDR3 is TGTGCCAGCAGTCGGGAGCGGACTAGCGGGAGCGGGAGCACCGGGGAGCTGTTTTTT. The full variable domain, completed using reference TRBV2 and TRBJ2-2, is EPEVTQTPSHQVTQMGQEVILRCVPISNHLYFYWYRQILGQKVEFLVSFYNNEISEKSEIFDDQFSVERPDGSNFTLKIRSTKLEDSAMYFCASSRERTSGSGSTGELFFGEGSRLTVL.

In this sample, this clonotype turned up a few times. The CDR3 loop reads CSVEEGQAKQYF. CDR3 bases: TGCAGCGTTGAAGAGGGACAAGCGAAGCAGTACTTC. The J gene is TRBJ2-7, the V gene TRBV29-1; weak D call: TRBD1 (6 bases). Germline V lookup: CDR1 SQVTM, CDR2 ANQGSEA. The CDR3 sequence is 12 residues long. V gave up 0 bases and J gave up 8 bases, with 11 bases separating them.

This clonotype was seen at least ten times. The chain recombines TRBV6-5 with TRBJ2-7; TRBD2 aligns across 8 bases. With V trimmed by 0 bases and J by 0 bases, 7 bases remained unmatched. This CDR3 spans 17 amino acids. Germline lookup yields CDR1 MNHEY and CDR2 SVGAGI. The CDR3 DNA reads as TGTGCCAGCAGTTACTCTACATCTAGCGGGCTCTCCTACGAGCAGTACTTC. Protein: CASSYSTSSGLSYEQYF.

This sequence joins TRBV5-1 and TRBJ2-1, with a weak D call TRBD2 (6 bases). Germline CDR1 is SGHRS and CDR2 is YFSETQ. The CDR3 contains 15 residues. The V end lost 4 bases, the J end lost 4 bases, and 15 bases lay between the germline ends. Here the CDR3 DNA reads TGCGCCAGCAGCGTCGGACAAGGACTATACAATGAGCAGTTCTTC. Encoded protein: CASSVGQGLYNEQFF.

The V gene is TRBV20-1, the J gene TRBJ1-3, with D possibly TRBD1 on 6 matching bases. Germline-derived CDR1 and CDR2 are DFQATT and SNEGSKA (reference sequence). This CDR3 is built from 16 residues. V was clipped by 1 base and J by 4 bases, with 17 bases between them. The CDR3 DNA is TGCAGTGCTAGAGCCCCGACCGGGGGGCCAGGAAACACCATATATTTT. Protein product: CSARAPTGGPGNTIYF.

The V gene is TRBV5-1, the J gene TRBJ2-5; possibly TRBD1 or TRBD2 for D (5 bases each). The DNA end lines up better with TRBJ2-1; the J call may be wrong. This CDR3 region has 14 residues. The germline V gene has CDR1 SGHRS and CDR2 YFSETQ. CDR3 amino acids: CASSLAGRSDEQFF. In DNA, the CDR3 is TGCGCCAGCAGCTTGGCGGGACGGTCTGATGAGCAGTTCTTC.

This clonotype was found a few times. For the CDR3, the DNA is TGTGCCAGCAGCTCAGGAGGGAGGGGCGGTGAGCAGTTCTTC. It encodes CASSSGGRGGEQFF. J is TRBJ2-1 and V is TRBV13; TRBD2 aligns across 7 bases. J gave up 9 bases and V 4 bases, and 9 bases lay outside the gene matches. The CDR3 extends over 14 amino acids. The germline gives CDR1 PRHDT, CDR2 FYEKMQ (reference sequence).

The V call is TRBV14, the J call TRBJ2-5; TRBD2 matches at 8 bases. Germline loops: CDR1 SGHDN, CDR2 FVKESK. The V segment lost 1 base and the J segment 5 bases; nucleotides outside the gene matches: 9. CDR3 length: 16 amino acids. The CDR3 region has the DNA TGTGCCAGCAGCCAAGGGACTAGCAGGAGCCTGGAGACCCAGTACTTC. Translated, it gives CASSQGTSRSLETQYF.

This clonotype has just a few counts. CDR3 coding DNA: TGTGCCAGCAGCTCGAAACTAGCGGAATACAATGAGCAGTTCTTC. Amino acid sequence: CASSSKLAEYNEQFF. The rearrangement joins TRBV7-2 to TRBJ2-1, with 8 nucleotides matching TRBD2. This CDR3 comprises 15 residues. J gave up 4 bases and V 4 bases, and 6 bases lay outside the gene matches. CDR1 SGHTA and CDR2 FQGNSA come from the germline V gene. Full variable domain (outside the CDR3, taken from reference TRBV7-2 and TRBJ2-1): GAGVSQSPSNKVTEKGKDVELRCDPISGHTALYWYRQSLGQGLEFLIYFQGNSAPDKSGLPSDRFSAERTGGSVSTLTIQRTQQEDSAVYLCASSSKLAEYNEQFFGPGTRLTVL.

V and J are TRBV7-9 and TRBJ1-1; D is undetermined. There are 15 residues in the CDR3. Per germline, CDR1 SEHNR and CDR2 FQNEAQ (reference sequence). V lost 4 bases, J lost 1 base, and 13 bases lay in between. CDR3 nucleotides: TGTGCCAGCAGCTCATCAGACCGGGCGAACACTGAAGCTTTCTTT. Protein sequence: CASSSSDRANTEAFF.

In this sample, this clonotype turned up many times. CDR3 sequence: CASSPSGLAGGETQYF. CDR3 sequence (DNA): TGTGCCAGCAGTCCTAGCGGACTAGCGGGAGGAGAGACCCAGTACTTC. This sequence joins TRBV6-6 and TRBJ2-5; 14 bases agree with TRBD2. Unmatched junction bases numbered 6, after V lost 5 bases and J lost 4 bases. Looked up from germline, CDR1 is MNHNY and CDR2 is SVGAGI (reference sequence). The CDR3 totals 16 residues.

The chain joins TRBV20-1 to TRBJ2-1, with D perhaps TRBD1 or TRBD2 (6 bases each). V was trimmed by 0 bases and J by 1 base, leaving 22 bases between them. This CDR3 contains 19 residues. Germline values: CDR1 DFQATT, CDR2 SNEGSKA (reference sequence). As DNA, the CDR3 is TGCAGTGCTAGAGATCTAGGGGGGAGGAATACCCGTTCCTACAATGAGCAGTTCTTC. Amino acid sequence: CSARDLGGRNTRSYNEQFF.

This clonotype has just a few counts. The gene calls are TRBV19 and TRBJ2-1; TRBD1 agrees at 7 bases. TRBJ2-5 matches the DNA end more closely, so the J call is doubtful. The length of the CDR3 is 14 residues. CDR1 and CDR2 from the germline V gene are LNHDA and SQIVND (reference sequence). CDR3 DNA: TGTGCCAGTAGTACCACAGGGGCCCGTGAGACCCAGTACTTC. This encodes CASSTTGARETQYF.

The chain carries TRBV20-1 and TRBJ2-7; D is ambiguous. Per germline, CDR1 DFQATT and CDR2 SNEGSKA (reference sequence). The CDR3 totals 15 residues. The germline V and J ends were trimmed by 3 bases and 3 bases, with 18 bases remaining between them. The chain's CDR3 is CSASLPPGDIYEQYF. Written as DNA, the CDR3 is TGCAGTGCTAGCCTCCCCCCAGGTGACATCTACGAGCAGTACTTC.

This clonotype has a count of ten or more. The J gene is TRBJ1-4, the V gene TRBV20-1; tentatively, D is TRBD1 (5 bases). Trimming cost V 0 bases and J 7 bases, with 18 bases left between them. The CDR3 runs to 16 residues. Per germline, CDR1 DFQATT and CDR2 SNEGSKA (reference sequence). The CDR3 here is CSARDYMRGRAEKLFF. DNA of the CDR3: TGCAGTGCTAGAGATTATATGAGGGGTCGGGCTGAAAAACTGTTTTTT.

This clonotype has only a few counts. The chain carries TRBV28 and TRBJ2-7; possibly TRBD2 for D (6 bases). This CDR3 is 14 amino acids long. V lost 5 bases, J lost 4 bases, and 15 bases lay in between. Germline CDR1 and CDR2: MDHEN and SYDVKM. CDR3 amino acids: CASSTLGTSYEQYF. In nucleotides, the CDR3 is TGTGCCAGCAGTACCCTAGGGACTTCTTACGAGCAGTACTTC.

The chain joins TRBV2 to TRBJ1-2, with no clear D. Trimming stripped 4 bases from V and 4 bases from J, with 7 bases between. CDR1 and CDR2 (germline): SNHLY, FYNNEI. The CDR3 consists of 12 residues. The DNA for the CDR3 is TGTGCCAGCAGTGTTGGGTCCTATGGCTACACCTTC. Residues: CASSVGSYGYTF.

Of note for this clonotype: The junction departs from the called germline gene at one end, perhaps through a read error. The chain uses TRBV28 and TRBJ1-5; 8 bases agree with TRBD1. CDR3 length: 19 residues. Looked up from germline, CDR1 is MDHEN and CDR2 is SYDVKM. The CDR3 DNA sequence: TGTGTCAGCAGTTCCGGAGACAGGGGCGTCGCGTTGACCGTGCGGCCCCAGCATTTT. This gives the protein CVSSSGDRGVALTVRPQHF.

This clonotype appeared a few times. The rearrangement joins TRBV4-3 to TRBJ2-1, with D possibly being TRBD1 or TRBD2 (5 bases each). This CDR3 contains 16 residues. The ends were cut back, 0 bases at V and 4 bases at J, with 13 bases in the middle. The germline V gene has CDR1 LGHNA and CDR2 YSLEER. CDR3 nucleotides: TGCGCCAGCAGCCAAGAGGGACCGATAGATTACAATGAGCAGTTCTTC. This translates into CASSQEGPIDYNEQFF.

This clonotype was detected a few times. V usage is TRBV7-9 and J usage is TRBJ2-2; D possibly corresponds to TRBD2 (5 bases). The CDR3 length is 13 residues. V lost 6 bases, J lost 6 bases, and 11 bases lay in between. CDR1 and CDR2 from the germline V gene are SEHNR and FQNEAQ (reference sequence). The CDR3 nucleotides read TGTGCCAGCAGGGAGGTGGAGGCCGGGGAGCTGTTTTTT. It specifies CASREVEAGELFF.

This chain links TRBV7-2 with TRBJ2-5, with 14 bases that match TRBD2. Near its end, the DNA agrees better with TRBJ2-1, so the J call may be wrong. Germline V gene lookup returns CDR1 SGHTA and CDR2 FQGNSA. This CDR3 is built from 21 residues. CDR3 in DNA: TGTGCCAGCAGCTTAGCGCCCAATGTGGGGGCGACTAGCGGGAGGGCAGGTGAGCAGTTCTTC. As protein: CASSLAPNVGATSGRAGEQFF.

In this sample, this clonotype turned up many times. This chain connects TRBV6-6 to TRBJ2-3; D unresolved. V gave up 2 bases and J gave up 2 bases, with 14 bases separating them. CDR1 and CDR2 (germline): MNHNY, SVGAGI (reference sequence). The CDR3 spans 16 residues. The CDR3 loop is CASSYGLLPFTDTQYF. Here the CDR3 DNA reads TGTGCCAGCAGTTACGGGTTACTCCCCTTCACAGATACGCAGTATTTT.

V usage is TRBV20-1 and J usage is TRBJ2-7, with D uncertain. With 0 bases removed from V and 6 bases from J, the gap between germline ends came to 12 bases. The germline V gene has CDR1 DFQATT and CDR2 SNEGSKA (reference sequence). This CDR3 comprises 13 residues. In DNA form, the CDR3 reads TGCAGTGCTAGAGATAGATTTGTAAGCGAGCAGTACTTC. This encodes CSARDRFVSEQYF.

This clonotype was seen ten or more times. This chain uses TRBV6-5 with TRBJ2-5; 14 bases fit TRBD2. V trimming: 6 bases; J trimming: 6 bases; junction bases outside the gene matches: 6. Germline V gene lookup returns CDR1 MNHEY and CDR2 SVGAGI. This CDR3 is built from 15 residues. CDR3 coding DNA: TGTGCCAGCAGACGACTAGCGGGAGGGTTTAAGACCCAGTACTTC. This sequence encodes CASRRLAGGFKTQYF.

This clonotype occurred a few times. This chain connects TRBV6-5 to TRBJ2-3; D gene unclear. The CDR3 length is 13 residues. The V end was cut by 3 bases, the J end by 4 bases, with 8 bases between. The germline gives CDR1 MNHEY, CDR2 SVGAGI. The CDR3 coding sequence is TGTGCCAGCAGTTATTTCGGCGCAGATACGCAGTATTTT. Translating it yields CASSYFGADTQYF.